The 29 T cell receptor beta chains in this list originate from one sample, sequenced in a study of metastatic and nonmetastatic thyroid tumors (dated by TCRdb to between 2020 and 2021). No patient had received any treatment before thyroid surgery. Libraries were made using PCR. Sequencing used an Illumina HiSeq 4000. TCRdb applied fastp at Q25 and MiXCR to the public reads, then kept only in-frame beta chains. Recorded for this sample are some 54,000 clones; approximately 15% of them occurred a single time. 2.5% to 3% of the sample rests with the top ten. The sequencing sample was made of blood. The receptors shown here come from a female donor with papillary thyroid cancer or a benign thyroid nodule (not recorded which). Some clones in this sample may be carry-over from other donors' samples.

This clone was seen at least ten times. Since a much larger clone is just one base distant, this may be a read error. Other nucleotide sequences in the sample specify the same CDR3. The chain is built from TRBV2 and TRBJ2-4; D might be TRBD1 or TRBD2, each matching 6 bases. This CDR3 is 13 amino acids long. Trimming removed 6 bases at V and 13 bases at J, with 19 bases between. Germline lookup yields CDR1 SNHLY and CDR2 FYNNEI. The DNA of the CDR3 is TGTGCCAGCAGGGAGCAAGGGGGAGGTGGCCAGTACTTC. It is translated as CASREQGGGGQYF.

The CDR3 protein is CAWGQGVGYNSPLHF. Written as DNA, the CDR3 is TGTGCCTGGGGTCAAGGAGTCGGCTATAATTCACCCCTCCACTTT. J is TRBJ1-6 and V is TRBV30, with no clear D. The CDR3 contains 15 residues. The germline CDR1 and CDR2 sequences are GTSNPN and SVGIG (reference sequence). Trimming took 5 bases from V and 3 from J, leaving 14 bases between them.

There are many counts of this clone. The rearrangement links TRBV5-6 to TRBJ1-2; the D is unclear. The V gene's germline CDR1 is SGHDT and CDR2 YYEEEE. Trimming removed 4 bases from V and 9 bases from J, with 13 bases in between. CDR3 length: 12 residues. DNA for the CDR3: TGTGCCAGCAGCCCCGGGATTTCTCGCTACACCTTC. The encoded protein is CASSPGISRYTF. Together with reference TRBV5-6 and TRBJ1-2, the CDR3 gives the full variable domain: DAGVTQSPTHLIKTRGQQVTLRCSPKSGHDTVSWYQQALGQGPQFIFQYYEEEERQRGNFPDRFSGHQFPNYSSELNVNALLLGDSALYLCASSPGISRYTFGSGTRLTVV.

This clone came up a few times. Germline is not matched at one junction end, which may reflect a read error. The CDR3 reads CAGSFGTGVLTYSPLHF. CDR3 sequence (DNA): TGTGCCGGCAGTTTTGGGACAGGAGTTTTAACGTATTCACCCCTCCACTTT. This rearrangement joins TRBV27 to TRBJ1-6; 8 positions match TRBD1. The CDR3 covers 17 residues. Looked up from germline, CDR1 is MNHEY and CDR2 is SMNVEV (reference sequence).

This clone was seen more than once but under ten times. Being one base from a much bigger clone, this may be a read error. No conserved phenylalanine or tryptophan is present at the end of the CDR3, so a read error is the likely explanation. The gene calls are TRBV15 and TRBJ1-4, with TRBD1 matching over 7 bases. Germline CDR1 is LNHNV and CDR2 is YYDKDF (reference sequence). The ends lost 0 bases at V and 5 bases at J; junction bases unmatched: 9. The CDR3 is made up of 17 amino acids. The CDR3 here is CATSRDLGTASNEKLFL. The CDR3 DNA reads TGTGCCACCAGCAGAGATTTAGGGACAGCCTCGAATGAAAAACTGTTTCTT.

This clone was counted at least ten times. The genes are TRBV4-2 and TRBJ1-4; tentative D call: TRBD1 (5 bases). V was trimmed by 1 base and J by 2 bases, leaving 8 bases between them. The V gene's germline CDR1 is LGHNA and CDR2 YNFKEQ. CDR3 size: 15 residues. CDR3 coding DNA: TGTGCCAGCAGCCAAGCGTGGGGGACTAATGAAAAACTGTTTTTT. The encoded protein is CASSQAWGTNEKLFF.

This clone came up many times. This chain joins TRBV20-1 and TRBJ2-3, with D unclear. The germline V gene has CDR1 DFQATT and CDR2 SNEGSKA (reference sequence). This CDR3 comprises 11 residues. Trimming took off 2 bases at V and 7 bases at J, with 7 bases between the two ends. This CDR3 is CSARSLNTQYF. In DNA, the CDR3 is TGCAGTGCTAGAAGCCTAAATACGCAGTATTTT.

This clone has at least ten counts. The same CDR3 arises from other DNA sequences in this sample as well. The CDR3 coding sequence is TGTGCCAGCAGTTGGGCTAGCGGGAACACCGGGGAGCTGTTTTTT. It specifies CASSWASGNTGELFF. The chain employs TRBV12-3 or TRBV12-4 and TRBJ2-2; 7 bases fit TRBD2. Trimming took 4 bases from V and 1 from J; bases not matched to a gene: 3. This CDR3 has 15 residues.

The V and J genes are TRBV6-5 and TRBJ2-7; a weak D match, TRBD1 (5 bases). Deletions cut 0 bases from V and 6 bases from J, with 15 bases between. Looked up from germline, CDR1 is MNHEY and CDR2 is SVGAGI. There are 15 residues in the CDR3. Here the CDR3 DNA reads TGTGCCAGCAGTTACTCGAACAGGTTAAAAGTCGAGCAGTACTTC. Translated, it gives CASSYSNRLKVEQYF.

The chain links TRBV5-1 to TRBJ1-2; a possible D gene is TRBD1 (5 bases). The CDR3 sequence is 14 residues long. V was clipped by 3 bases and J by 0 bases, with 9 bases between them. Per germline, CDR1 SGHRS and CDR2 YFSETQ. The CDR3 DNA reads TGCGCCAGCAGCTCGACAGAAGCTAACTATGGCTACACCTTC. Translating it yields CASSSTEANYGYTF. Full variable domain (rest looked up from reference TRBV5-1 and TRBJ1-2): KAGVTQTPRYLIKTRGQQVTLSCSPISGHRSVSWYQQTPGQGLQFLFEYFSETQRNKGNFPGRFSGRQFSNSRSEMNVSTLELGDSALYLCASSSTEANYGYTFGSGTRLTVV.

The chain employs TRBV11-2 and TRBJ2-1; D possibly corresponds to TRBD1 (5 bases). This CDR3 region has 16 residues. Germline CDR1 reads SGHAT; CDR2 reads FQNNGV. Trimming removed 1 base from V and 8 bases from J, with 18 bases in between. CDR3 sequence reads: CASSLVLPGLNYEQFF. The CDR3 DNA is TGTGCCAGCAGCTTAGTTTTGCCAGGGTTGAATTATGAGCAGTTCTTC.

Turning to this clone: Compared with germline, one end of the junction differs, possibly owing to a read error. The rearrangement uses TRBV6-1 and TRBJ1-2; unclear D gene. This CDR3 has 15 residues. Germline V gene lookup returns CDR1 MNHNS and CDR2 SASEGT. This CDR3 is CASSTVGRSNYVYTF. The CDR3 bases are TGTGCCAGCAGCACCGTGGGGAGGAGTAACTATGTCTACACCTTC.

By sample fraction, this clone is medium-sized. The chain has TRBV6-5 and TRBJ2-6; a weak D match, TRBD1 (6 bases). With 0 bases removed from V and 0 bases from J, the gap between germline ends came to 9 bases. CDR1 and CDR2 from the germline V gene are MNHEY and SVGAGI. This CDR3 has 17 residues. Written as DNA, the CDR3 is TGTGCCAGCAGTTACTCGACAGGCGTCTCTGGGGCCAACGTCCTGACTTTC. Translation gives CASSYSTGVSGANVLTF.

The sample holds many counts of this clone. The genes are TRBV2 and TRBJ1-1, with D unresolved. This CDR3 is 11 amino acids long. V lost 6 bases, J lost 5 bases, and 7 bases lay in between. Looked up from germline, CDR1 is SNHLY and CDR2 is FYNNEI. The CDR3 nucleotides are TGTGCCAGCAGCCTAAAGACTGAAGCTTTCTTT. Residues: CASSLKTEAFF.

The chain links TRBV6-1 to TRBJ2-7; 14 bases agree with TRBD2. The CDR3 covers 15 residues. Germline CDR1 is MNHNS and CDR2 is SASEGT. Germline trimming cut 6 bases from V and 5 bases from J; bases unmatched to any gene: 6. DNA for the CDR3: TGTGCCAGCAGCTCCGGGACTAGCGGGGGTAACGAGCAGTACTTC. Its translation: CASSSGTSGGNEQYF.

This clone was seen many times. The chain has TRBV5-1 and TRBJ1-4; D remains ambiguous. This CDR3 is built from 16 residues. The V end was cut by 0 bases, the J end by 7 bases, with 16 bases between. Germline V CDR1 and CDR2: SGHRS, YFSETQ. CDR3 region: CASSLGGSAVIEKLFF. The CDR3, as DNA: TGCGCCAGCAGCTTGGGAGGGTCGGCAGTCATTGAAAAACTGTTTTTT. The whole variable domain, remainder taken from reference TRBV5-1 and TRBJ1-4, is KAGVTQTPRYLIKTRGQQVTLSCSPISGHRSVSWYQQTPGQGLQFLFEYFSETQRNKGNFPGRFSGRQFSNSRSEMNVSTLELGDSALYLCASSLGGSAVIEKLFFGSGTQLSVL.

Many counts were recorded for this clone. This chain uses TRBV2 with TRBJ2-7; the match to TRBD1 covers 8 bases. V shed 6 bases and J 12 bases; nucleotides not matched to a gene: 4. The CDR3 covers 10 residues. The germline CDR1 and CDR2 sequences are SNHLY and FYNNEI. The CDR3 DNA sequence: TGTGCCAGCAGGGAGGACAGGGCGTACTTC. Its protein is CASREDRAYF.

CDR3 in amino acids: CASSPQDREYEQYF. The CDR3, as DNA: TGTGCCAGCAGTCCCCAGGACAGGGAGTACGAGCAGTACTTC. The gene calls are TRBV6-1 and TRBJ2-7; TRBD1 matches 8 bases. The V and J ends lost 5 bases and 4 bases, in that order; junction bases with no gene match: 7. The germline CDR1 and CDR2 sequences are MNHNS and SASEGT. This CDR3 contains 14 residues.

Only a few counts were recorded for this clone. A junction boundary mismatches the germline segment, possibly from a read error. J is TRBJ2-7 and V is TRBV28; D is ambiguous. The CDR3 covers 13 residues. Germline CDR1 reads MDHEN; CDR2 reads SYDVKM. The CDR3 region is CAGSLQRSYEQYF. CDR3 nucleotide sequence: TGTGCCGGCAGTTTACAGAGATCCTACGAGCAGTACTTC.

The chain combines TRBV5-1 with TRBJ2-3; the D is unclear. Germline V gives CDR1 SGHRS, CDR2 YFSETQ. The CDR3 totals 14 residues. V was trimmed by 0 bases and J by 2 bases, leaving 7 bases between them. CDR3 in amino acids: CASSLVLYTDTQYF. Written as DNA, the CDR3 is TGCGCCAGCAGCTTGGTACTCTACACAGATACGCAGTATTTT.

The gene calls are TRBV5-1 and TRBJ2-2; 12 bases agree with TRBD2. V lost 1 base to trimming and J lost 3 bases; unmatched junction nucleotides: 1. Germline CDR1 SGHRS, CDR2 YFSETQ. The CDR3 has 16 amino acids. The CDR3 DNA follows: TGCGCCAGCAGCTTGAGGACTAGCGGGGACACCGGGGAGCTGTTTTTT. Translation gives CASSLRTSGDTGELFF.

This chain links TRBV27 with TRBJ1-2, with D tentatively TRBD1 (6 bases). Trimming took off 4 bases at V and 7 bases at J, with 22 bases between the two ends. This CDR3 is built from 16 residues. Looked up from germline, CDR1 is MNHEY and CDR2 is SMNVEV (reference sequence). The CDR3 DNA follows: TGTGCCAGCAGTTGCCACGCCCGGGGGGGCCCGGGTGGCTACACCTTC. It encodes CASSCHARGGPGGYTF.

Of note for this clone: A read error is possible here, since a much larger clone lies one base away. Other DNA variants within this sample encode the same CDR3. The rearrangement uses TRBV20-1 and TRBJ2-1; TRBD2 agrees at 8 bases. The V segment lost 3 bases and the J segment 9 bases; nucleotides outside the gene matches: 13. Germline V gene lookup returns CDR1 DFQATT and CDR2 SNEGSKA (reference sequence). The CDR3 extends over 15 amino acids. CDR3: CSASGTSGMAGEQFF. The CDR3 nucleotides read TGCAGTGCTAGCGGGACTAGTGGGATGGCTGGTGAGCAGTTCTTC.

This clone has more than one count but fewer than ten. Since a much larger clone is just one base distant, this may be a read error. The chain recombines TRBV3-1 with TRBJ1-5; D is unclear. Trimming took 5 bases from V and 2 from J, leaving 19 bases between them. Germline V CDR1 and CDR2: LGHDT, YNNKEL (reference sequence). The CDR3 runs 17 residues. This CDR3 reads CASSAAYLYEGNQPQHF. The CDR3, as DNA: TGTGCCAGCAGCGCAGCTTACCTCTATGAGGGCAATCAGCCCCAGCATTTT.

This clone was seen a handful of times. A read error may explain this, as a much larger clone is one base away. The J gene is TRBJ2-7, the V gene TRBV29-1; TRBD2 aligns across 8 bases. CDR3 length: 13 residues. The V gene's germline CDR1 is SQVTM and CDR2 ANQGSEA. The CDR3 sequence: CIVELAGFYEQYF. CDR3 coding DNA: TGCATCGTTGAATTAGCGGGATTCTACGAGCAGTACTTC.

This clone showed up many times. One base away lies a much larger clone, so this may be a sequencing read error. Different DNA sequences within this sample yield the same CDR3. The CDR3 DNA sequence: TGCAGTGCTAGGTTACTAGCGGGAACCTACGAGCAGTACTTC. Residues: CSARLLAGTYEQYF. This chain uses TRBV20-1 with TRBJ2-7; 10 bases are a match to TRBD2. CDR1 and CDR2 (germline): DFQATT, SNEGSKA (reference sequence). The CDR3 runs 14 residues. Trimming at V came to 3 bases and at J to 2 bases, leaving 4 bases not matched to a gene.

This rearrangement joins TRBV5-1 to TRBJ1-2; perhaps TRBD1 as D (6 bases). V was pared by 0 bases and J by 9 bases, with 18 bases between. Germline CDR1 reads SGHRS; CDR2 reads YFSETQ. CDR3 length: 15 residues. The CDR3 sequence: CASSLGSWTVHCYTF. For the CDR3, the DNA is TGCGCCAGCAGCTTGGGGTCGTGGACAGTGCATTGCTACACCTTC.

This chain connects TRBV27 to TRBJ2-7; possible D gene TRBD1, 6 bases. Looked up from germline, CDR1 is MNHEY and CDR2 is SMNVEV (reference sequence). This CDR3 spans 16 amino acids. V lost 8 bases to trimming and J lost 6 bases, with 26 bases between them. The CDR3: CASSLVVGAFGCEQYF. The CDR3 DNA reads TGTGCCAGCTCTCTTGTGGTGGGGGCCTTCGGGTGCGAGCAGTACTTC.

This clone occurred many times. The chain joins TRBV20-1 to TRBJ1-6; unclear D gene. The V end was cut by 8 bases, the J end by 6 bases, with 14 bases between. There are 13 residues in the CDR3. Per the germline V gene, CDR1 is DFQATT and CDR2 is SNEGSKA (reference sequence). This chain's CDR3 is CSTRAQFNSPLHF. The CDR3 DNA sequence: TGCAGTACGAGGGCACAGTTTAATTCACCCCTCCACTTT.